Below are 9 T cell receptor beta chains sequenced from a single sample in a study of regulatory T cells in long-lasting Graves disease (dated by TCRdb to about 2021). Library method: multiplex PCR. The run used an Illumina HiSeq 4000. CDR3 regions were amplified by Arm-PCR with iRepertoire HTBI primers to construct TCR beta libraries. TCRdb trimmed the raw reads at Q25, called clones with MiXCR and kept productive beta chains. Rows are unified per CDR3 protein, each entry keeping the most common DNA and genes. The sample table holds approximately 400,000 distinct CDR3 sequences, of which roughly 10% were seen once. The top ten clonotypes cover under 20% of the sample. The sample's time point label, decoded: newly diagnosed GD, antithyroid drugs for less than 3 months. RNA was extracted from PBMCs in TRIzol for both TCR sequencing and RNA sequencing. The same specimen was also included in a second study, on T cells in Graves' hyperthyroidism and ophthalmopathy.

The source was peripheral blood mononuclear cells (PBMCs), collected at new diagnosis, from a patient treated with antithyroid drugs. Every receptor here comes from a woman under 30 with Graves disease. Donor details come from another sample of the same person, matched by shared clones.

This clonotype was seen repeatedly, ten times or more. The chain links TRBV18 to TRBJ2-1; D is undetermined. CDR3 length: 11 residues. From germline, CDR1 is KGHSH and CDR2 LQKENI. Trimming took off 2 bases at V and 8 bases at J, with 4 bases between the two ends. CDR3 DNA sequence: TGTGCCAGCTCACCAGGGGATGAGCAGTTCTTC. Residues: CASSPGDEQFF.

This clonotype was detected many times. The CDR3 DNA follows: TGTGCCAGCAGCTCCGGGGGTAGCTCCTACAATGAGCAGTTCTTC. It is translated as CASSSGGSSYNEQFF. This chain joins TRBV7-7 and TRBJ2-1, with D possibly TRBD2 on 6 matching bases. V was pared by 4 bases and J by 0 bases, with 10 bases between. Germline V gene sequence: CDR1 SSHAT, CDR2 FNYEAQ (reference sequence). This CDR3 is 15 amino acids long.

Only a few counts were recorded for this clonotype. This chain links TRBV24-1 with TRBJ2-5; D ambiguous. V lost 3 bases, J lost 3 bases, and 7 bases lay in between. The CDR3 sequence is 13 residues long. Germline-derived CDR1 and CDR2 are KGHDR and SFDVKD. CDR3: CATSDGVKETQYF. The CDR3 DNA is TGTGCCACCAGTGATGGGGTTAAAGAGACCCAGTACTTC.

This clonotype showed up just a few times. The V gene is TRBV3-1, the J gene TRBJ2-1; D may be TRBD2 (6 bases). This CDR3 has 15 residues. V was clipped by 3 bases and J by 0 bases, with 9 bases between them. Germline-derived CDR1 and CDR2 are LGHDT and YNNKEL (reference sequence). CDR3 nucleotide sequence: TGTGCCAGCAGCCACTTAGCGGTCTCCTACAATGAGCAGTTCTTC. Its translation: CASSHLAVSYNEQFF.

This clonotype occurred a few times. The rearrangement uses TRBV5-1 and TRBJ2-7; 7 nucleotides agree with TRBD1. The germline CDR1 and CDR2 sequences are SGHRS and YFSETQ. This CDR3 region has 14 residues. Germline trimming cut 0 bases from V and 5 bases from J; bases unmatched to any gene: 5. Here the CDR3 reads CASSLGDREHEQYF. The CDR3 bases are TGCGCCAGCAGCTTGGGAGACAGGGAACACGAGCAGTACTTC. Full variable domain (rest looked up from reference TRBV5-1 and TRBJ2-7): KAGVTQTPRYLIKTRGQQVTLSCSPISGHRSVSWYQQTPGQGLQFLFEYFSETQRNKGNFPGRFSGRQFSNSRSEMNVSTLELGDSALYLCASSLGDREHEQYFGPGTRLTVT.

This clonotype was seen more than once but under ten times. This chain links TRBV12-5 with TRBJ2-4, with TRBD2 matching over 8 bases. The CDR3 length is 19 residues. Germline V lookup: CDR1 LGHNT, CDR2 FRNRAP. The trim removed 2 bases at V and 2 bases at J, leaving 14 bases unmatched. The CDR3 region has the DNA TGTGCTAGTGGTTTGCCCCCGGGGGGAGCGGGAGTCTCCAAAAACATTCAGTACTTC. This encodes CASGLPPGGAGVSKNIQYF. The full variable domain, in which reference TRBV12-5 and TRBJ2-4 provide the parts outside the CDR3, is DARVTQTPRHKVTEMGQEVTMRCQPILGHNTVFWYRQTMMQGLELLAYFRNRAPLDDSGMPKDRFSAEMPDATLATLKIQPSEPRDSAVYFCASGLPPGGAGVSKNIQYFGAGTRLSVL.

The CDR3 DNA reads as TGCAGCGTTTCCCCGGGACAGCTGAACACTGAAGCTTTCTTT. Residues: CSVSPGQLNTEAFF. The chain joins TRBV29-1 to TRBJ1-1; 7 nucleotides line up with TRBD1. The CDR3 covers 14 residues. The V gene's germline CDR1 is SQVTM and CDR2 ANQGSEA. Trimming at V came to 5 bases and at J to 0 bases, leaving 6 bases not matched to a gene.

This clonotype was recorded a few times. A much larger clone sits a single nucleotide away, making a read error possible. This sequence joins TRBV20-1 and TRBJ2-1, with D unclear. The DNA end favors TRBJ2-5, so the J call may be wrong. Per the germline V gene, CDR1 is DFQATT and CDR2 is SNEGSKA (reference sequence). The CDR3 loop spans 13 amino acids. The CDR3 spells CSARDQLQETQYF. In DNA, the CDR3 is TGCAGTGCTAGAGATCAACTGCAAGAGACCCAGTACTTC.

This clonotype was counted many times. The CDR3 spells CASSAWYEQYV. The CDR3 nucleotides read TGTGCCAGCAGCGCCTGGTACGAGCAGTACGTC. This rearrangement joins TRBV11-2 to TRBJ2-7; D unresolved. V lost 5 bases and J lost 4, with 6 bases in between. Germline assignment: CDR1 SGHAT and CDR2 FQNNGV. CDR3 size: 11 residues.